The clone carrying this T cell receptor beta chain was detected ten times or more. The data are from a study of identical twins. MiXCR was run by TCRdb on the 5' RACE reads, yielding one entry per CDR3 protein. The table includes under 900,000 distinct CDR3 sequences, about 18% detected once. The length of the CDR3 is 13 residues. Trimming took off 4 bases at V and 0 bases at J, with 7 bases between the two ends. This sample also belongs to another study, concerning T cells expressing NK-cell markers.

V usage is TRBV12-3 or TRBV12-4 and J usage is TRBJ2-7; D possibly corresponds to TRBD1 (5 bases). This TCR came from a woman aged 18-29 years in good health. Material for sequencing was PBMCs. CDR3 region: CASSYRNSYEQYF. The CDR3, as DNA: TGTGCCAGCAGTTACAGGAACTCCTACGAGCAGTACTTC.